This T cell receptor beta chain was sequenced for a study of T cell repertoires in cytomegalovirus infection. This clonotype has only a few counts. TCRdb reprocessed the reads via MiXCR and lists one record per CDR3 protein. This sample has about 180,000 distinct CDR3 sequences, with 14% found just once. CDR1 and CDR2 from the germline V gene are SQVTM and ANQGSEA. This CDR3 spans 11 amino acids. Trimming stripped 3 bases from V and 5 bases from J, with 5 bases between. The chain uses TRBV29-1 and TRBJ2-1; D is ambiguous. The receptor was isolated from a human donor in good health (CMV status not recorded). Some clones in this sample may be carry-over from other donors' samples. The sequenced material came from PBMCs. In DNA form, the CDR3 reads TGCAGCGTTGAGGGGAACAATGAGCAGTTCTTC. Its protein product is CSVEGNNEQFF.